What follows are 10 T cell receptor beta chains derived from one specimen sequenced in a study of control samples from healthy donors and cancer patients. Using immunoSEQ multiplex PCR, the repertoire was profiled, and TCRdb retains in-frame clones only, with some absent. The data show approximately 100,000 clones, with 75% to 90% seen just once and approximately 19% held by the top ten. What was sequenced was PBMCs. These receptors originate from a man in his fifties or sixties with lung cancer.

This clone came up a few times. The rearrangement links TRBV6-2 or TRBV6-3 to TRBJ1-4; weak D call: TRBD1 (5 bases). With 2 bases removed from V and 7 bases from J, the gap between germline ends came to 11 bases. The CDR3 has 14 residues. Germline values: CDR1 MNHEY, CDR2 SVGEGT. CDR3 loop: CASSYGALTEKLFF. CDR3 sequence (DNA): TGTGCCAGCAGTTACGGGGCCCTGACTGAAAAACTGTTTTTT.

V usage is TRBV7-2 and J usage is TRBJ2-5, with 8 positions matching TRBD2. Trimming removed 3 bases from V and 0 bases from J; junction bases left unmatched: 3. Germline lookup yields CDR1 SGHTA and CDR2 FQGNSA. CDR3 length: 15 residues. DNA for the CDR3: TGTGCCAGCAGCTTGACGGGGGGGGACCAAGAGACCCAGTACTTC. Its protein is CASSLTGGDQETQYF.

This CDR3 reads CASRYTGTGVFGANVLTF. DNA of the CDR3: TGCGCCAGCAGATATACCGGGACAGGGGTATTTGGGGCCAACGTCCTGACTTTC. The chain joins TRBV5-1 to TRBJ2-6; 10 bases are shared with TRBD1. Germline values: CDR1 SGHRS, CDR2 YFSETQ. The CDR3 sequence is 18 residues long. Trimming at V came to 5 bases and at J to 3 bases, leaving 11 bases not matched to a gene.

V usage is TRBV29-1 and J usage is TRBJ2-5; D is possibly TRBD2 (6 bases). CDR3 length equals 17 residues. The V gene's germline CDR1 is SQVTM and CDR2 ANQGSEA. V was trimmed by 6 bases and J by 4 bases, leaving 27 bases between them. CDR3 DNA: TGCAGCGTGAACGAGGTCCCCCCCGGGCCCGGGGGAGAGACCCAGTACTTC. Encoded protein: CSVNEVPPGPGGETQYF.

The CDR3 reads CASSYQGVNTEAFF. The CDR3 region has the DNA TGCGCCAGCAGCTACCAGGGGGTGAACACTGAAGCTTTCTTT. This chain links TRBV5-1 with TRBJ1-1; 7 bases match TRBD1. V shed 3 bases, J shed 0 bases, and the junction held 2 bases outside the gene matches. Looked up from germline, CDR1 is SGHRS and CDR2 is YFSETQ. This CDR3 has 14 amino acids.

The rearrangement links TRBV5-1 to TRBJ2-1, with a possible D match to TRBD2 (5 bases). This CDR3 has 16 amino acids. Between the trimmed V and J ends, which lost 1 base and 2 bases, there was a span of 13 bases. Germline V gives CDR1 SGHRS, CDR2 YFSETQ. CDR3 nucleotide sequence: TGCGCCAGCAGCTTGCCACTAGAAATTCCCTACAATGAGCAGTTCTTC. Translating gives CASSLPLEIPYNEQFF.

This clone showed up just once. This specimen includes other DNA sequences encoding the same CDR3. This chain links TRBV5-1 with TRBJ1-1; tentative D call: TRBD1 (5 bases). The CDR3 totals 13 residues. Between the trimmed V and J ends, which lost 5 bases and 1 base, there was a span of 9 bases. Germline loops: CDR1 SGHRS, CDR2 YFSETQ. In nucleotides, the CDR3 is TGCGCCAGCAGTCTCGACAGGAACACTGAAGCTTTCTTT. Its translation: CASSLDRNTEAFF.

Concerning this clone: Other nucleotide sequences from this sample produce the same CDR3. CDR3 bases: TGTGCCAGCAGCGAAGGGGGGGCAGATACGCAGTATTTT. Its translation is CASSEGGADTQYF. This chain joins TRBV11-3 and TRBJ2-3; D is perhaps TRBD2 (7 bases). CDR1 SGHNT and CDR2 YENEEA come from the germline V gene. CDR3 length equals 13 residues. V was shortened by 5 bases and J by 4 bases, with 10 bases between the two germline ends.

The chain employs TRBV27 and TRBJ1-5; 8 bases are a match to TRBD1. The germline V gene encodes CDR1 MNHEY and CDR2 SMNVEV (reference sequence). This CDR3 is 14 amino acids long. The trim removed 3 bases at V and 2 bases at J, leaving 0 bases unmatched. CDR3 residues: CASSLTGGNQPQHF. Written as DNA, the CDR3 is TGTGCCAGCAGTTTGACAGGGGGCAATCAGCCCCAGCATTTT.

The rearrangement links TRBV18 to TRBJ2-7; a possible D gene is TRBD1 (5 bases). CDR1 is KGHSH and CDR2 is LQKENI in the germline V gene. V lost 3 bases to trimming and J lost 0 bases, with 9 bases between them. The CDR3 totals 14 residues. CDR3 in DNA: TGTGCCAGCTCACCGGTTGACAGCTCCTACGAGCAGTACTTC. Translated, it gives CASSPVDSSYEQYF.